The source of this T cell receptor (beta chain) is a study of T cell responses to AZD1222 COVID-19 vaccine (dated by TCRdb to the early 2020s). With regard to the full study: A total of 233 trial participants underwent TCR sequencing, of whom roughly 210 received two doses of AZD1222 and about 25 received two doses of the MenACWY control vaccine. Trial participants were enrolled into age subgroups of 18-55, 56-69 and 70-plus years, which contained roughly 150, 30 and 60 TCR-sequenced participants, respectively.

As for this clone: The antigen this receptor binds is unknown. No base-level quality is on record; no much larger clone is a single base apart.

Broad study findings and their caveats: Because no day 14 peak-response samples were available, the repertoires could be characterized only after the peak T cell response. Conclusions about previously exposed vaccinees are limited, since just five or six AZD1222 recipients were seropositive for SARS-CoV-2 at baseline. In the small 56-69-year group, the increase in depth fell short of significance, most likely because of low power. The whole spike protein was spanned by vaccine-associated CD4 TCRs, and dominant responses were seen in regions 160-218 and 743-854. Participants were mostly white British, with more females than males. The authors suggested clonal diversity may have been underestimated. Epitopes outside the regions mutated in the B.1.351 and B.1.1.7 variants were reportedly recognized by nearly half of the unique spike-specific TCRs. After two AZD1222 doses, spike-specific TCR breadth and depth were significantly higher than at day 0 and than in MenACWY recipients.

The CDR3 runs 15 amino acids, cysteine and phenylalanine included. This entry keeps only the CDR3 DNA: 45 bases, framed from base 1. V is pared back by 0 bases and J by 2 bases, with 11 bases lying between the germline termini. As encoded in the germline V gene, CDR1 is SGDLS while CDR2 is YYNGEE. The CDR3 regions of human TCRbeta chains were analyzed by immunosequencing. Under the source paper's analysis protocol: TCRs in the repertoires were matched against a reference library of SARS-CoV-2-specific TCRs that had been generated with the MIRA antigen-specificity platform. Breadth meant the fraction of unique TCRs that were SARS-CoV-2-associated, whereas depth meant the fraction of total T cells that were SARS-CoV-2-associated. Using the MIRA data, each spike-specific TCR was assigned both to the spike region to which the TCR was reactive and to a CD4 or CD8 class. Log10-transformed breadth and depth values were compared by one-way ANOVA with Sidak's multiple comparisons tests. Held by TCRdb, this immuneACCESS table contains in-frame sequences only and omits some clones. Under half of the omission traces to an unresolved V gene where checked; the cause of the rest is unknown. The V and J calls and clone size come from that table; D and trimming were worked out from the DNA. The sample table shows 95,000 to 110,000 clones, and about 89% are seen once. The ten top clones hold 3.3% of the sample.

The time point label for this specimen denotes: about 28 days (+/-7) after the second vaccine dose. Interpreted using the paper, the treatment or condition label stands for: meningococcal conjugate vaccine given as trial control. The vaccinee samples were drawn from two UK trials, COV001 and COV002, one of which was a single-blind randomized controlled phase 2/3 trial testing AZD1222 (ChAdOx1 nCoV-19) in healthy adults. For TCRbeta chain sequencing, PBMC samples were collected from trial participants at day 0 and at day 28 after the second dose. The material was peripheral blood, obtained 28 days after the second dose of the MenACWY control vaccine. This sequence uses TRBV9 and TRBJ1-2, with the D gene uncertain. The receptor was isolated from an adult who received the MenACWY meningococcal vaccine as a control. The CDR3 in this case is CASSVGSQINYGYTF. The DNA is as follows: TGTGCCAGCAGCGTAGGTTCTCAGATCAACTATGGCTACACCTTC.